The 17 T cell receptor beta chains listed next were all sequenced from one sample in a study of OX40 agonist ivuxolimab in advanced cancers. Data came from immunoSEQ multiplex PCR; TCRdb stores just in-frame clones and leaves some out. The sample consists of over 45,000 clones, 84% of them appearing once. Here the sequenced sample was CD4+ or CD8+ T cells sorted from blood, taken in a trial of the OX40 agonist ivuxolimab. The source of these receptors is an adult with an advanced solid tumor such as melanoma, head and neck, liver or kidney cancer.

For the CDR3, the DNA is TGTGCCAGCAGCTTCAGGGGTGGCTACACCTTC. This sequence encodes CASSFRGGYTF. The chain is built from TRBV11-2 and TRBJ1-2; a weak D match, TRBD1 (6 bases). Trimming pared 3 bases from V and 7 bases from J, leaving 6 bases between. Germline loops: CDR1 SGHAT, CDR2 FQNNGV. The CDR3 length is 11 residues.

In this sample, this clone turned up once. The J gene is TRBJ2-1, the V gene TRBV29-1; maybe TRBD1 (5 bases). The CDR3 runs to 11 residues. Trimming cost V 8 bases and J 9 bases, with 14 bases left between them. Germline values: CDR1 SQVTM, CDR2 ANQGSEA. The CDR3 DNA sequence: TGCAGCCCTGGGGCGGAAGGTGAGCAGTTCTTC. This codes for CSPGAEGEQFF.

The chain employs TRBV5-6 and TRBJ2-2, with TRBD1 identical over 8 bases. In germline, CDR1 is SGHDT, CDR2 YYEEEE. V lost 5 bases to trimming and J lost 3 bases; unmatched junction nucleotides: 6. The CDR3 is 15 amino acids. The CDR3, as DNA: TGTGCCAGCAGTCCGGACAGGGCTTACACCGGGGAGCTGTTTTTT. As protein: CASSPDRAYTGELFF.

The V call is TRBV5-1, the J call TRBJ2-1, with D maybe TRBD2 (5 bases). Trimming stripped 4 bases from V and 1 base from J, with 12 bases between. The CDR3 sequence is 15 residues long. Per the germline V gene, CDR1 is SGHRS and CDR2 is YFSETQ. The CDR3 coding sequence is TGCGCCAGCAGCAGCTCAGCGGCGTCCTACAATGAGCAGTTCTTC. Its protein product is CASSSSAASYNEQFF.

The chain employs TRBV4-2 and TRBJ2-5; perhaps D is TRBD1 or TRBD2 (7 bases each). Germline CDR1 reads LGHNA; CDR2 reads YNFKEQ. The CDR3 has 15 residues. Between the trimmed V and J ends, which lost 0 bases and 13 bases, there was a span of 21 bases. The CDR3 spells CASSQDSKGAGAAYF. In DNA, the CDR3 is TGTGCCAGCAGCCAAGATTCCAAGGGGGCGGGGGCCGCGTACTTC.

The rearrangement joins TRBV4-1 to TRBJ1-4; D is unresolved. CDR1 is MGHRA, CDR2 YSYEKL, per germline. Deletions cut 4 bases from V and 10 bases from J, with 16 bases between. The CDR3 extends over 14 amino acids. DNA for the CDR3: TGCGCCAGCAGCCTTATGGTCGATAAGGGAAAACTGTTTTTT. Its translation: CASSLMVDKGKLFF.

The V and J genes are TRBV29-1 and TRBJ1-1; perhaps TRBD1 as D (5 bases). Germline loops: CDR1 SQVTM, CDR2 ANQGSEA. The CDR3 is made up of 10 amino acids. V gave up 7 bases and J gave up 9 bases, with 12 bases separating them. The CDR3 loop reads CSAGGEKAFF. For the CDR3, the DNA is TGCAGCGCTGGGGGAGAGAAAGCTTTCTTT.

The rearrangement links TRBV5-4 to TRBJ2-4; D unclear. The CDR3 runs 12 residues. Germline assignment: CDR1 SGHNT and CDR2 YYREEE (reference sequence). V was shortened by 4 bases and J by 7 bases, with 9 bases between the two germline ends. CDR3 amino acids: CASSIDKNIQYF. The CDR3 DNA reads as TGTGCCAGCAGCATCGATAAGAACATTCAGTACTTC. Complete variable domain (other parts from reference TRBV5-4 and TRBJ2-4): ETGVTQSPTHLIKTRGQQVTLRCSSQSGHNTVSWYQQALGQGPQFIFQYYREEENGRGNFPPRFSGLQFPNYSSELNVNALELDDSALYLCASSIDKNIQYFGAGTRLSVL.

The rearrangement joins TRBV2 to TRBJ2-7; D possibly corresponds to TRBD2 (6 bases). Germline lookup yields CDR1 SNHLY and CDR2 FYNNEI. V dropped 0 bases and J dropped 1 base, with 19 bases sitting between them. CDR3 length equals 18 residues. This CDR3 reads CASSEAGGRLAVSYEQYF. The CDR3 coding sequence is TGTGCCAGCAGTGAAGCGGGGGGTCGGTTAGCAGTTTCCTACGAGCAGTACTTC.

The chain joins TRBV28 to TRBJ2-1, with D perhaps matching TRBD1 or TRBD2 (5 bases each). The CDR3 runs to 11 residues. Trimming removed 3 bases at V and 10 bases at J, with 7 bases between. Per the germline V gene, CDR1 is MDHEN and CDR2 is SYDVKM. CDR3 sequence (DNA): TGTGCCAGCAGTTTGGGGACCGAGCAGTTCTTC. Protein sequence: CASSLGTEQFF.

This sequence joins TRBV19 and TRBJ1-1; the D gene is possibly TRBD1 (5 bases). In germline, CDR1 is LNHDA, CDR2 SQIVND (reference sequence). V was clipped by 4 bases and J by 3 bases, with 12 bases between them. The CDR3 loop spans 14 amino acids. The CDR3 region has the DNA TGTGCCAGTAGTAAGTGGGACTCCGACACTGAAGCTTTCTTT. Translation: CASSKWDSDTEAFF.

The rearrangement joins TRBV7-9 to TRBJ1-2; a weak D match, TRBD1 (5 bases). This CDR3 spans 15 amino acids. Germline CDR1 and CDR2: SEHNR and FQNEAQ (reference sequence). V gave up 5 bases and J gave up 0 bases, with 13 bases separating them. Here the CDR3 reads CASSPRGDPNYGYTF. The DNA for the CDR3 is TGTGCCAGCAGCCCCAGAGGGGACCCTAACTATGGCTACACCTTC.

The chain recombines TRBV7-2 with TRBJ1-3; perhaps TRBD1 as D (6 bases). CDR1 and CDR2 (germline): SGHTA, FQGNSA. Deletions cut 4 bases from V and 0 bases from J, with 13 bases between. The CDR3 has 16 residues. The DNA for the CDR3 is TGTGCCAGCAGCTCGGGGGGCGGCTTCTCTGGAAACACCATATATTTT. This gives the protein CASSSGGGFSGNTIYF.

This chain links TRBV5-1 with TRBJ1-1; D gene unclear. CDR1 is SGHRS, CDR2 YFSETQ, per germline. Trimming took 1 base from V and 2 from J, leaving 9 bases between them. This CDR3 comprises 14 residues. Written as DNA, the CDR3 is TGCGCCAGCAGCTTGCTGGGGTCCAACACTGAAGCTTTCTTT. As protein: CASSLLGSNTEAFF.

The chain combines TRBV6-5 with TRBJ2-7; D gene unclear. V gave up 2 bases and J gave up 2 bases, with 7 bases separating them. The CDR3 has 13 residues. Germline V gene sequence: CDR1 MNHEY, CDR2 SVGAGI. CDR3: CASSYLQAYEQYF. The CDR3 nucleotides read TGTGCCAGCAGTTACCTCCAGGCCTACGAGCAGTACTTC.

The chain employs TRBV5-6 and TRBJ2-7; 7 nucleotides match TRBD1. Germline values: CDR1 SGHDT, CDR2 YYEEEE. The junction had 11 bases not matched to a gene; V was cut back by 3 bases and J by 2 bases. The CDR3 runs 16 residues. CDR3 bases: TGTGCCAGCAGCTCACCTCGGACAGGTCGCGCCTACGAGCAGTACTTC. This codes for CASSSPRTGRAYEQYF. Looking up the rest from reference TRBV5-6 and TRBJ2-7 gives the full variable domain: DAGVTQSPTHLIKTRGQQVTLRCSPKSGHDTVSWYQQALGQGPQFIFQYYEEEERQRGNFPDRFSGHQFPNYSSELNVNALLLGDSALYLCASSSPRTGRAYEQYFGPGTRLTVT.

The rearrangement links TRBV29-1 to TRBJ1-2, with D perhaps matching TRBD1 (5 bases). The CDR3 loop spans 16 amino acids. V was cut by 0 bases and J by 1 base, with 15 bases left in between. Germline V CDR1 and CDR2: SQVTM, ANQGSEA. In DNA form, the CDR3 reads TGCAGCGTTGAAGATCTTCGCAGGGACGGTAACTATGGCTACACCTTC. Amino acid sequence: CSVEDLRRDGNYGYTF.